This TCR beta chain emerged from a study of shared T cell receptors in the human thymus. Libraries were prepared by immunoSEQ multiplex PCR; TCRdb keeps only in-frame clonotypes and omits some of them. The sample records 700,000 to 750,000 clones, roughly 85% being singletons. Germline CDR1 reads SGHTA; CDR2 reads FQGNSA. Trimming cost V 1 base and J 3 bases; bases outside gene matches: 2. CDR3 length equals 15 residues. The data were also submitted as part of a second study, on human thymus T cells. As reported in that work: Infants, healthy and Finnish, who were having corrective surgery for congenital heart defects served as donors. Corrective cardiac operations yielded the resected thymus tissue. Repertoires from thymus and blood appeared to show biased V and J gene usage.

Sequences were obtained from thymocytes. The chain links TRBV7-2 to TRBJ2-5; 10 nucleotides line up with TRBD1. The clonotype comes from a girl under two years old with a congenital heart defect. CDR3: CASSLGDRGKETQYF. The CDR3 DNA is TGTGCCAGCAGCTTAGGGGACAGGGGAAAAGAGACCCAGTACTTC.